A single sample is the source of the 26 T cell receptor beta chains below, sequenced in a study of T cell responses to AZD1222 COVID-19 vaccine. Profiling relied on immunoSEQ multiplex PCR, and the TCRdb table lists in-frame clones only, not all of them. The table has around 200,000 clones, 85% to 95% seen once. The sequenced sample was peripheral blood, obtained 28 days after the second AZD1222 dose. The source is an adult who received the AZD1222 COVID-19 vaccine.

This sequence joins TRBV12-3 or TRBV12-4 and TRBJ1-1; D gene uncertain. Trimming shortened V by 6 bases and J by 11 bases, and 19 bases separated the two germline ends. The CDR3 loop spans 13 amino acids. CDR3 region: CASSRSAFTSAFF. The CDR3, as DNA: TGTGCCAGCAGCCGGTCCGCTTTCACGTCGGCTTTCTTT.

The chain combines TRBV14 with TRBJ1-6, with D perhaps TRBD1 (6 bases). The CDR3 sequence is 15 residues long. With 4 bases removed from V and 6 bases from J, the gap between germline ends came to 13 bases. Germline CDR1 reads SGHDN; CDR2 reads FVKESK. Here the CDR3 DNA reads TGTGCCAGCAGCCTACAGGGTCTTCTTAATTCACCCCTCCACTTT. Its translation is CASSLQGLLNSPLHF.

The rearrangement uses TRBV19 and TRBJ1-6, with TRBD1 matching 7 bases. Trimming removed 5 bases from V and 5 bases from J; junction bases left unmatched: 12. The CDR3 has 17 amino acids. Germline V gene sequence: CDR1 LNHDA, CDR2 SQIVND (reference sequence). CDR3 protein: CASSPFSGGGDNSPLHF. In DNA form, the CDR3 reads TGTGCCAGTAGTCCGTTCTCAGGGGGGGGAGATAATTCACCCCTCCACTTT.

CDR3 residues: CASSPNNQPQHF. In DNA form, the CDR3 reads TGTGCCAGCAGCCCGAATAATCAGCCCCAGCATTTT. The chain combines TRBV7-2 with TRBJ1-5; the D is unclear. This CDR3 region has 12 residues. The germline gives CDR1 SGHTA, CDR2 FQGNSA. Deletions cut 5 bases from V and 4 bases from J, with 6 bases between.

This clone was found once. The chain has TRBV19 and TRBJ2-6; unclear D gene. V was shortened by 6 bases and J by 0 bases, with 12 bases between the two germline ends. Germline CDR1 reads LNHDA; CDR2 reads SQIVND (reference sequence). The CDR3 is 16 residues long. CDR3 nucleotide sequence: TGTGCCAGTAGCATCCTGTTGGGCTCTGGGGCCAACGTCCTGACTTTC. Translation: CASSILLGSGANVLTF.

This sequence joins TRBV7-2 and TRBJ1-3, with D unresolved. The germline gives CDR1 SGHTA, CDR2 FQGNSA. The CDR3 covers 16 residues. The V and J ends lost 2 bases and 3 bases respectively, with 14 bases between them. CDR3 in amino acids: CASSLTNAGSGNTIYF. CDR3 sequence (DNA): TGTGCCAGCAGCTTAACGAACGCGGGCAGTGGAAACACCATATATTTT. The full variable domain, its missing parts supplied by reference TRBV7-2 and TRBJ1-3, is GAGVSQSPSNKVTEKGKDVELRCDPISGHTALYWYRQSLGQGLEFLIYFQGNSAPDKSGLPSDRFSAERTGGSVSTLTIQRTQQEDSAVYLCASSLTNAGSGNTIYFGEGSWLTVV.

The chain employs TRBV7-2 and TRBJ1-6, with a possible D match to TRBD1 (6 bases). V gave up 6 bases and J gave up 7 bases, with 19 bases separating them. Germline loops: CDR1 SGHTA, CDR2 FQGNSA. The CDR3 loop spans 16 amino acids. CDR3 protein: CASRPAMGGQNSPLHF. The CDR3 DNA is TGTGCCAGCAGACCAGCGATGGGGGGGCAAAATTCACCCCTCCACTTT.

J is TRBJ2-1 and V is TRBV6-5; 11 bases map to TRBD2. The germline CDR1 and CDR2 sequences are MNHEY and SVGAGI. Unmatched junction bases numbered 2, after V lost 6 bases and J lost 1 base. This CDR3 has 15 residues. This CDR3 is CASSASGGSYNEQFF. Here the CDR3 DNA reads TGTGCCAGCAGCGCTAGCGGGGGGTCCTACAATGAGCAGTTCTTC.

The V gene is TRBV5-1, the J gene TRBJ1-2, with 8 bases fitting TRBD1. Trimming cost V 0 bases and J 2 bases; bases outside gene matches: 6. Per the germline V gene, CDR1 is SGHRS and CDR2 is YFSETQ. This CDR3 is 16 amino acids long. CDR3 sequence: CASSLADRALNYGYTF. The DNA of the CDR3 is TGCGCCAGCAGCTTGGCGGACAGGGCTCTAAACTATGGCTACACCTTC.

The chain uses TRBV19 and TRBJ1-2; 12 bases fit TRBD1. The V gene end was trimmed by 8 bases and the J gene end by 2 bases; junction bases not matched to a gene: 3. This CDR3 comprises 14 residues. Germline CDR1 LNHDA, CDR2 SQIVND (reference sequence). CDR3 sequence (DNA): TGTGCCAGTTGGGACAGGGGGCGCAACTATGGCTACACCTTC. Translating gives CASWDRGRNYGYTF. Complete variable domain (other parts from reference TRBV19 and TRBJ1-2): DGGITQSPKYLFRKEGQNVTLSCEQNLNHDAMYWYRQDPGQGLRLIYYSQIVNDFQKGDIAEGYSVSREKKESFPLTVTSAQKNPTAFYLCASWDRGRNYGYTFGSGTRLTVV.

The rearrangement links TRBV7-8 to TRBJ1-5; perhaps TRBD1 as D (5 bases). The CDR3 consists of 15 residues. Per germline, CDR1 SGHVS and CDR2 FQNEAQ. The ends were cut back, 2 bases at V and 11 bases at J, with 19 bases in the middle. This chain's CDR3 is CASSLTDSFSLSQHF. In nucleotides, the CDR3 is TGTGCCAGCAGCTTAACAGACAGTTTTTCGTTGTCCCAGCATTTT.

This clone was recorded only once. The V and J genes are TRBV19 and TRBJ1-4; the match to TRBD1 covers 9 bases. CDR1 LNHDA and CDR2 SQIVND come from the germline V gene (reference sequence). This CDR3 is 16 amino acids long. The ends lost 9 bases at V and 3 bases at J; junction bases unmatched: 11. The CDR3: CARWDRVSLPNEKLFF. CDR3 DNA sequence: TGTGCCAGGTGGGACAGGGTAAGTCTTCCTAATGAAAAACTGTTTTTT.

This clone came up once. This chain uses TRBV19 with TRBJ1-2; perhaps TRBD1 as D (5 bases). Looked up from germline, CDR1 is LNHDA and CDR2 is SQIVND (reference sequence). This CDR3 has 14 amino acids. Trimming cost V 3 bases and J 0 bases, with 8 bases left between them. CDR3 protein: CASSIQGTNYGYTF. The DNA for the CDR3 is TGTGCCAGTAGTATTCAGGGTACTAACTATGGCTACACCTTC.

This chain links TRBV28 with TRBJ2-3; the match to TRBD2 covers 10 bases. Unmatched junction bases numbered 9, after V lost 4 bases and J lost 5 bases. Germline CDR1 reads MDHEN; CDR2 reads SYDVKM. The CDR3 covers 16 residues. CDR3 nucleotide sequence: TGTGCCAGCAGTTCTAGCGGGAGTCCCCCTGGAGATACGCAGTATTTT. It specifies CASSSSGSPPGDTQYF.

The chain joins TRBV7-2 to TRBJ1-2; the D is unclear. Germline CDR1 and CDR2: SGHTA and FQGNSA. Trimming cost V 5 bases and J 4 bases, with 11 bases left between them. This CDR3 is 13 amino acids long. For the CDR3, the DNA is TGTGCCAGCAGCGATTCTCCAAGCTATGGCTACACCTTC. Translating it yields CASSDSPSYGYTF.

The chain links TRBV5-4 to TRBJ2-7; 10 nucleotides match TRBD1. After removal of 4 bases from V and 4 bases from J, the junction contained 5 bases not matched to a gene. The CDR3 is 14 amino acids. Looked up from germline, CDR1 is SGHNT and CDR2 is YYREEE (reference sequence). CDR3 protein: CASSRDRGGYEQYF. CDR3 DNA sequence: TGTGCCAGCAGCAGGGACAGGGGTGGTTACGAGCAGTACTTC.

This chain connects TRBV10-3 to TRBJ1-5, with 7 bases that match TRBD1. Trimming at V came to 10 bases and at J to 4 bases, leaving 4 bases not matched to a gene. The CDR3 consists of 12 residues. The germline CDR1 and CDR2 sequences are ENHRY and SYGVKD. The CDR3 here is CATRQGNQPQHF. The CDR3 DNA sequence: TGTGCCACGCGACAGGGAAATCAGCCCCAGCATTTT.

The rearrangement uses TRBV11-2 and TRBJ2-3, with D perhaps being TRBD1 or TRBD2 (5 bases each). Germline V lookup: CDR1 SGHAT, CDR2 FQNNGV. The V end was cut by 5 bases, the J end by 6 bases, with 15 bases between. CDR3 length: 14 amino acids. For the CDR3, the DNA is TGTGCCAGCAGCGGGATTGGGGGTGGTGATACGCAGTATTTT. Protein product: CASSGIGGGDTQYF.

V gene TRBV5-6 combines with J gene TRBJ2-7; D is unresolved. This CDR3 contains 14 residues. The germline V gene has CDR1 SGHDT and CDR2 YYEEEE. Trimming stripped 0 bases from V and 2 bases from J, with 9 bases between. The CDR3 here is CASSLGLLPYEQYF. CDR3 coding DNA: TGTGCCAGCAGCTTGGGTCTTCTTCCCTACGAGCAGTACTTC.

V and J are TRBV5-5 and TRBJ2-1; a weak D match, TRBD2 (5 bases). The V gene's germline CDR1 is SGHKS and CDR2 YYEKEE (reference sequence). This CDR3 contains 15 residues. V was clipped by 2 bases and J by 6 bases, with 15 bases between them. Written as DNA, the CDR3 is TGTGCCAGCAGCTTCGTTTTAACTGGGAGCAATGAGCAGTTCTTC. Translated, it gives CASSFVLTGSNEQFF.

Only one count was recorded for this clone. The chain joins TRBV20-1 to TRBJ2-1; 10 bases are shared with TRBD2. J was trimmed by 5 bases and V by 3 bases; bases with no gene match: 13. The CDR3 length is 17 residues. Germline V CDR1 and CDR2: DFQATT, SNEGSKA (reference sequence). This chain's CDR3 is CSASWVPSGRLNNEQFF. In DNA, the CDR3 is TGCAGTGCTAGTTGGGTTCCTAGCGGGAGATTAAACAATGAGCAGTTCTTC.

The chain is built from TRBV28 and TRBJ2-5; a weak D match, TRBD1 (5 bases). There are 16 residues in the CDR3. In germline, CDR1 is MDHEN, CDR2 SYDVKM. Deletions cut 1 base from V and 3 bases from J, with 15 bases between. CDR3 in DNA: TGTGCCAGCAGTTTATCCGGACCAGGGCACAAAGAGACCCAGTACTTC. This codes for CASSLSGPGHKETQYF.

The chain employs TRBV27 and TRBJ2-5, with 9 bases matching TRBD1. Germline CDR1 reads MNHEY; CDR2 reads SMNVEV (reference sequence). The CDR3 has 16 residues. V was clipped by 2 bases and J by 6 bases; unmatched bases: 10. CDR3 nucleotides: TGTGCCAGCAGTTTAGAGACAGGGGGAAATATCCAGACCCAGTACTTC. Protein sequence: CASSLETGGNIQTQYF.

The chain has TRBV20-1 and TRBJ1-5; D remains ambiguous. CDR3 length: 13 residues. The ends were cut back, 3 bases at V and 4 bases at J, with 10 bases in the middle. In germline, CDR1 is DFQATT, CDR2 SNEGSKA (reference sequence). The CDR3 here is CSASTQLNQPQHF. In DNA, the CDR3 is TGCAGTGCTAGTACCCAGCTGAATCAGCCCCAGCATTTT.

The chain is built from TRBV5-1 and TRBJ1-1, with 9 bases matching TRBD1. Germline CDR1 reads SGHRS; CDR2 reads YFSETQ. V was pared by 4 bases and J by 6 bases, with 7 bases of the junction left unmatched. The CDR3 loop spans 14 amino acids. CDR3 in DNA: TGCGCCAGCAGCCCGGACAGGGGTCGGGCTGAAGCTTTCTTT. It encodes CASSPDRGRAEAFF.

This clone has a single count. DNA for the CDR3: TGTGCCAGCAGTGATCGGGTTGGGACAGTCCTTCCGTACAATGAGCAGTTCTTC. As protein: CASSDRVGTVLPYNEQFF. This chain links TRBV25-1 with TRBJ2-1, with 7 bases aligning to TRBD1. This CDR3 is 18 amino acids long. Germline V gene lookup returns CDR1 MGHDK and CDR2 SYGVNS. Trimming took 3 bases from V and 4 from J; bases not matched to a gene: 15.